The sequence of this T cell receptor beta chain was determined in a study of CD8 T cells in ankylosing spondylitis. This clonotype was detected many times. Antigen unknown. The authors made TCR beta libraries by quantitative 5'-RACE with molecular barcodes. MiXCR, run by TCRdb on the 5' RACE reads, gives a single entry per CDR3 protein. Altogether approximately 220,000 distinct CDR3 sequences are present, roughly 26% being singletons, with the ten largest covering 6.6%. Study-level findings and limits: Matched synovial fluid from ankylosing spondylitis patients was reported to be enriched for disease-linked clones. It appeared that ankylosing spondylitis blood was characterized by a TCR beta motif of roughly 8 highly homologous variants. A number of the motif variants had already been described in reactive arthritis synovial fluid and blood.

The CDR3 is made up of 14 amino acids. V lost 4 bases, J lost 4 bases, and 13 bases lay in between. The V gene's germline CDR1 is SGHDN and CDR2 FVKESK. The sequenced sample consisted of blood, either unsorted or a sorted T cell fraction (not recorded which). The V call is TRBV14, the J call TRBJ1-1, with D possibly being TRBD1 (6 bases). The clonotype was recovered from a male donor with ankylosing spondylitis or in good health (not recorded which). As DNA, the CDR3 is TGTGCCAGCAGCCGGACAGTACGAGGCACTGAAGCTTTCTTT. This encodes CASSRTVRGTEAFF.